This entry describes one T cell receptor beta chain. This sample was included in a study of blood T cells in healthy people across ages. Study as a whole: Using template switching, researchers captured about one barcoded beta molecule for each two T cells.

A J-beta primer mix and a sample-barcoded 5' primer were used in a second PCR of roughly 7 to 12 cycles. TCRdb called the 5' RACE reads again in MiXCR, with one record for every CDR3 protein. The data contain 850,000 to 1,000,000 distinct CDR3 sequences, roughly 51% of them singletons. With 5 bases removed from V and 4 bases from J, the gap between germline ends came to 14 bases. The CDR3 contains 14 residues. Germline lookup yields CDR1 SGHTA and CDR2 FQGNSA. The sequence derives from a woman aged 55-70 years in good health. The chain links TRBV7-2 to TRBJ1-2; no firm D call. Material for sequencing was blood. Here the CDR3 DNA reads TGTGCCAGCAGCATACCGGGATTGCGCTATGGCTACACCTTC. Its translation is CASSIPGLRYGYTF.